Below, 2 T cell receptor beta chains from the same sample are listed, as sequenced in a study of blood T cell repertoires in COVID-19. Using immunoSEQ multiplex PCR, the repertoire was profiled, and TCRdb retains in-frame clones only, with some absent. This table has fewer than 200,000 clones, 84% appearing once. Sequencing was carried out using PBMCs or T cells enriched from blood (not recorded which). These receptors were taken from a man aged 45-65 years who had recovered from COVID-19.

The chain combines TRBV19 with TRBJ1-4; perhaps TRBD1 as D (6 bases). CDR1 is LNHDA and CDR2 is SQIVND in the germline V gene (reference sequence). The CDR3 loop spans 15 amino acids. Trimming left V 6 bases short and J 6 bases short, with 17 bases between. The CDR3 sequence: CASRPRGGAHEKLFF. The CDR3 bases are TGTGCCAGTAGGCCCCGGGGGGGCGCACATGAAAAACTGTTTTTT.

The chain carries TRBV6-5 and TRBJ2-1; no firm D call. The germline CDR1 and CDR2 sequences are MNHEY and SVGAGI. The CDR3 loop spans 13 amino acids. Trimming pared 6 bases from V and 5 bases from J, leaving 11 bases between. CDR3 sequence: CASRTRINNEQFF. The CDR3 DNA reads TGTGCCAGCAGGACTCGGATTAACAATGAGCAGTTCTTC.